This T cell receptor beta chain was retrieved from a study of radiotherapy plus CTLA-4 blockade in lung cancer. With V trimmed by 4 bases and J by 11 bases, 12 bases remained unmatched. This CDR3 spans 14 amino acids. The germline CDR1 and CDR2 sequences are KGHSH and LQKENI. Using immunoSEQ multiplex PCR, the repertoire was profiled, and TCRdb retains in-frame clones only, with some absent. The sample comprises around 82,000 clones, 60% to 85% of which are singletons, and under 25% rests with the top ten. This sample comprised peripheral blood, obtained from a patient treated with radiotherapy plus ipilimumab. This chain uses TRBV18 with TRBJ2-5; 8 bases line up with TRBD1. This TCR derives from a human donor with non-small cell lung cancer whose response to radiotherapy plus ipilimumab could not be evaluated. Some clones in this sample may be carry-over from other donors' samples. The CDR3 spells CASSRGTGSEEQYF. In DNA, the CDR3 is TGTGCCAGCTCACGGGGGACAGGTTCCGAAGAGCAGTACTTC.